This T cell receptor (beta chain) is from a study of T cells in women clearing cervical HPV infection. CDR1 and CDR2 from the germline V gene are SGHRS and YFSETQ. V lost 10 bases and J 8 bases, leaving 16 bases between the germline ends. There are 13 residues in the CDR3. For this clone: The read ends 3 residues shy of where the CDR3 ends; the end is completed using the germline J gene.

Average input was roughly 1,200 ng genomic DNA for immunoSEQ TCR beta CDR3 amplification. TCRdb's copy holds only in-frame clones and misses some; the assay was immunoSEQ multiplex PCR. With around 38,000 clones in the sample, the ten largest clones hold about 8%. Sequenced: blood buffy coat. This clonotype was obtained from a woman between 18 and 75 years old with a cervical HPV16 infection that either progressed to CIN3+ or cleared (not recorded which). The chain links TRBV5-1 to TRBJ1-6, with D possibly being TRBD1 (6 bases). CDR3 residues: CACGRDNYSPLHF. The DNA read from the CDR3 is TGCGCCTGCGGCCGGGACAATTATTCACCC. The whole variable domain, remainder taken from reference TRBV5-1 and TRBJ1-6, is KAGVTQTPRYLIKTRGQQVTLSCSPISGHRSVSWYQQTPGQGLQFLFEYFSETQRNKGNFPGRFSGRQFSNSRSEMNVSTLELGDSALYLCACGRDNYSPLHFGNGTRLTVT.